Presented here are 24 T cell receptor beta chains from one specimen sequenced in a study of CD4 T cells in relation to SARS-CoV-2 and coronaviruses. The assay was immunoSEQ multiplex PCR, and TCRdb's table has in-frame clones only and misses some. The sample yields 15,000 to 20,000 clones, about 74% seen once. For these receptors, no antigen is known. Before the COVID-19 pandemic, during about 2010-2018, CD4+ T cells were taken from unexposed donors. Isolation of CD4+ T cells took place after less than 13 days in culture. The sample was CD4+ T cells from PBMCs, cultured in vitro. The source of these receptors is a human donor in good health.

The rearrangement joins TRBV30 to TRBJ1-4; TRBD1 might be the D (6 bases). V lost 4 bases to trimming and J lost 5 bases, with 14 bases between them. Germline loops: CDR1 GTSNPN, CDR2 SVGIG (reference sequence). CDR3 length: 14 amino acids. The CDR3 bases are TGTGCCTGGAATACGGGGCAGGGGAATGAAAAACTGTTTTTT. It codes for CAWNTGQGNEKLFF.

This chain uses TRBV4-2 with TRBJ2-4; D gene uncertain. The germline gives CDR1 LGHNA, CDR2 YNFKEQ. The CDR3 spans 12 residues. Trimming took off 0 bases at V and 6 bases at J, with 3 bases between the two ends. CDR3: CASSQEGNIQYF. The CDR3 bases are TGTGCCAGCAGCCAAGAGGGAAACATTCAGTACTTC.

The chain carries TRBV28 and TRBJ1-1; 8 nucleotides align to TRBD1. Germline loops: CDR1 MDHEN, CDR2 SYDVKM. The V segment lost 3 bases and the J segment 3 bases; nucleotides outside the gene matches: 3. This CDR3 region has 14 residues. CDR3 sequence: CASSFMTGDTEAFF. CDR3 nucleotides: TGTGCCAGCAGTTTCATGACAGGGGACACTGAAGCTTTCTTT. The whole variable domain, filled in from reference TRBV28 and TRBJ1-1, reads DVKVTQSSRYLVKRTGEKVFLECVQDMDHENMFWYRQDPGLGLRLIYFSYDVKMKEKGDIPEGYSVSREKKERFSLILESASTNQTSMYLCASSFMTGDTEAFFGQGTRLTVV.

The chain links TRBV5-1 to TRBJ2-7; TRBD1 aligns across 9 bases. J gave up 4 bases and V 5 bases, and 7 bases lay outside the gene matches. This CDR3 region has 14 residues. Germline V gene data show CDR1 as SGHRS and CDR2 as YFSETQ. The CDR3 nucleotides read TGCGCCAGCAGAGCGGGACAGGGCGAATACGAGCAGTACTTC. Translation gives CASRAGQGEYEQYF. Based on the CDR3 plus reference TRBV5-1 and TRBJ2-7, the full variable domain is KAGVTQTPRYLIKTRGQQVTLSCSPISGHRSVSWYQQTPGQGLQFLFEYFSETQRNKGNFPGRFSGRQFSNSRSEMNVSTLELGDSALYLCASRAGQGEYEQYFGPGTRLTVT.

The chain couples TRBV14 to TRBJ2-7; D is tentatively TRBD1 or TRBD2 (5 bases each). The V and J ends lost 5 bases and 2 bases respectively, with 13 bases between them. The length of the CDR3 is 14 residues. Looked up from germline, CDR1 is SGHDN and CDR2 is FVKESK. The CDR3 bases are TGTGCCAGCAGCAGACGGGACGGACCCTACGAGCAGTACTTC. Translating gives CASSRRDGPYEQYF.

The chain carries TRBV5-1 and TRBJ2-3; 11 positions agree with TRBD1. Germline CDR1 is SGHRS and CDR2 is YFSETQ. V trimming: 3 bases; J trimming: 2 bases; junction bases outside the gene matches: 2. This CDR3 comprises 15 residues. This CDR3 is CASSSGQGATDTQYF. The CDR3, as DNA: TGCGCCAGCAGCTCCGGACAGGGGGCCACAGATACGCAGTATTTT.

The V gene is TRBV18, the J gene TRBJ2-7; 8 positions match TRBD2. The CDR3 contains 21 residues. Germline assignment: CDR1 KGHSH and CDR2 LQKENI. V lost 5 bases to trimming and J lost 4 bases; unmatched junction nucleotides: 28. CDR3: CASSEIAGSPTSSTLKYEQYF. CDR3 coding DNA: TGTGCCAGCTCAGAGATAGCGGGATCTCCTACGAGCAGTACTTTAAAGTACGAGCAGTACTTC.

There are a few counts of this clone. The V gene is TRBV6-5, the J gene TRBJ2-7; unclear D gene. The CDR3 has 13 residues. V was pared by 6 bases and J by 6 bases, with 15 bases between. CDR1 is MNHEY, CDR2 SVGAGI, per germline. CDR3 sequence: CASRGWSDSEQYF. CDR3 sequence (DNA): TGTGCCAGCAGGGGGTGGAGTGACTCCGAGCAGTACTTC.

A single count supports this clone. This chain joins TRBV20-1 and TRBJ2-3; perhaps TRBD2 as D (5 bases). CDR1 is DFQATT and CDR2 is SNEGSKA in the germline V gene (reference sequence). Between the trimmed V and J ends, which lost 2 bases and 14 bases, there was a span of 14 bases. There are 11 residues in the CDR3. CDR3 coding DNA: TGCAGTGCTAGAACCGGGGTCCGAATGTATTTT. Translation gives CSARTGVRMYF.

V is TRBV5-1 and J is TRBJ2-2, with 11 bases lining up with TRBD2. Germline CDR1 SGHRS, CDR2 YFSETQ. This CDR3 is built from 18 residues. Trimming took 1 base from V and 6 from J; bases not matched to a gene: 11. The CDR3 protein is CASSLTGPGLAVAGELFF. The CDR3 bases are TGCGCCAGCAGCTTGACAGGACCGGGACTAGCGGTGGCCGGGGAGCTGTTTTTT.

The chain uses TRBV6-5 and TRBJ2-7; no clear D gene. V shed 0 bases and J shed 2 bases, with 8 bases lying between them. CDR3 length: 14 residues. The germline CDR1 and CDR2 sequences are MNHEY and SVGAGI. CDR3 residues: CASSYSALTYEQYF. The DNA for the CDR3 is TGTGCCAGCAGTTACTCCGCCCTAACCTACGAGCAGTACTTC.

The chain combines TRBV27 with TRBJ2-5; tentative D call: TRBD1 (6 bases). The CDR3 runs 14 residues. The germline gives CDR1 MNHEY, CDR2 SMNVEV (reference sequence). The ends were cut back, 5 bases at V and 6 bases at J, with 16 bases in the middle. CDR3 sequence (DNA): TGTGCCAGCAGTCCCCAGGGGCGGGTCCAGACCCAGTACTTC. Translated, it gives CASSPQGRVQTQYF.

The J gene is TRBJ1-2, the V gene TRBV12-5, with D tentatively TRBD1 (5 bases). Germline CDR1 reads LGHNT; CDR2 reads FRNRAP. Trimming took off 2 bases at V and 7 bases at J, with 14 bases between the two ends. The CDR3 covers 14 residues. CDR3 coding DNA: TGTGCTAGTGGTTTGAGCGGTGTGAGGGGTGGCTACACCTTC. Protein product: CASGLSGVRGGYTF.

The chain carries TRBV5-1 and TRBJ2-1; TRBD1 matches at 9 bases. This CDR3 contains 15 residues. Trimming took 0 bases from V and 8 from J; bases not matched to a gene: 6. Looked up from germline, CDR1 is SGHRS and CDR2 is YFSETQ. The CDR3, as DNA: TGCGCCAGCAGCTTGGGGGGGACAGGGTTGGATGAGCAGTTCTTC. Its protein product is CASSLGGTGLDEQFF.

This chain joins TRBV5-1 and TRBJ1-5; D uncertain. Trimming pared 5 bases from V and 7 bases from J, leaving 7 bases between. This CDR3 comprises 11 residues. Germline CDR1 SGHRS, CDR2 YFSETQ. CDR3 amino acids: CASRLGQPQHF. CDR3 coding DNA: TGCGCCAGCAGGCTCGGCCAGCCCCAGCATTTT.

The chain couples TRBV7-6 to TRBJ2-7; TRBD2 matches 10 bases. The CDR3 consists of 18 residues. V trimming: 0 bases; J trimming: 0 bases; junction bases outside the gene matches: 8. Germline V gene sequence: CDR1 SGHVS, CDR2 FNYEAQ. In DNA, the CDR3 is TGTGCCAGCAGCTTAGCCCCTAGCGGGGGACTAAGCTCCTACGAGCAGTACTTC. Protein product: CASSLAPSGGLSSYEQYF.

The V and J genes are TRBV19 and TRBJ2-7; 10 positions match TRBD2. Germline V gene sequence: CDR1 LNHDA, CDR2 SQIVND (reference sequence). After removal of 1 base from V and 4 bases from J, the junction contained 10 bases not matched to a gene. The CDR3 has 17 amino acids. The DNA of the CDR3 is TGTGCCAGTAGTATAGCAGCGGGAGGGATTATTCTGTACGAGCAGTACTTC. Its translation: CASSIAAGGIILYEQYF.

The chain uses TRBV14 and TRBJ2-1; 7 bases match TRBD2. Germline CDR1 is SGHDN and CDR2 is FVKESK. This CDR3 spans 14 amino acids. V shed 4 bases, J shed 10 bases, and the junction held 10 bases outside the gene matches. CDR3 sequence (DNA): TGTGCCAGCAGCCCGGGAGGACTGGTGGAAGAGCAGTTCTTC. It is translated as CASSPGGLVEEQFF.

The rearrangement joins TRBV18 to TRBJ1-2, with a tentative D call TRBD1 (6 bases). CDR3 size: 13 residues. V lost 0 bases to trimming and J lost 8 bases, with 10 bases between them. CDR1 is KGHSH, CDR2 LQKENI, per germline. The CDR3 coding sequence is TGTGCCAGCTCACCACCGGGGGGCGGCGGCTACACCTTC. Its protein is CASSPPGGGGYTF.

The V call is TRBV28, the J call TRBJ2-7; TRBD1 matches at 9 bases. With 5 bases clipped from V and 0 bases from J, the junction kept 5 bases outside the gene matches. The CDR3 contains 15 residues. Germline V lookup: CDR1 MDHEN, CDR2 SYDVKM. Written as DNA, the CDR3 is TGTGCCAGCAGTGGCGGACAGGGGTTCTCCTACGAGCAGTACTTC. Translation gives CASSGGQGFSYEQYF.

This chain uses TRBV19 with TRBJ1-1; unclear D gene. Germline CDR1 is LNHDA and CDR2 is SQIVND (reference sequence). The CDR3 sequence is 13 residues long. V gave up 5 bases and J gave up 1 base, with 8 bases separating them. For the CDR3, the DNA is TGTGCCAGTAGTGTTTCTTCGAACACTGAAGCTTTCTTT. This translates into CASSVSSNTEAFF.

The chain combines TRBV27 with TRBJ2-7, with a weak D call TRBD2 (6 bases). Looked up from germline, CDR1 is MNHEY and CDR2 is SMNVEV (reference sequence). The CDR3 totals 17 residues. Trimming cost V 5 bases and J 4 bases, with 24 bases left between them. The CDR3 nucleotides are TGTGCCAGCAGTCCCCCCGGAGGGCCGCCGGGAGAGTACGAGCAGTACTTC. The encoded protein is CASSPPGGPPGEYEQYF.

CDR3 in DNA: TGTGCCAGCGGACGGGGCGGTAGAAATCAGCCCCAGCATTTT. Its protein is CASGRGGRNQPQHF. The rearrangement joins TRBV2 to TRBJ1-5, with D tentatively TRBD1 (5 bases). CDR1 and CDR2 (germline): SNHLY, FYNNEI. V gave up 8 bases and J gave up 4 bases, with 15 bases separating them. There are 14 residues in the CDR3.

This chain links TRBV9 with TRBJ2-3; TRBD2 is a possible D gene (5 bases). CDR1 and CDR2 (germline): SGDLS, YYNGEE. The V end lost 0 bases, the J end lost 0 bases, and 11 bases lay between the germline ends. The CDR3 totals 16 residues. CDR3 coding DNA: TGTGCCAGCAGCGTAGGAGGGCAAACTAGCACAGATACGCAGTATTTT. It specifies CASSVGGQTSTDTQYF.